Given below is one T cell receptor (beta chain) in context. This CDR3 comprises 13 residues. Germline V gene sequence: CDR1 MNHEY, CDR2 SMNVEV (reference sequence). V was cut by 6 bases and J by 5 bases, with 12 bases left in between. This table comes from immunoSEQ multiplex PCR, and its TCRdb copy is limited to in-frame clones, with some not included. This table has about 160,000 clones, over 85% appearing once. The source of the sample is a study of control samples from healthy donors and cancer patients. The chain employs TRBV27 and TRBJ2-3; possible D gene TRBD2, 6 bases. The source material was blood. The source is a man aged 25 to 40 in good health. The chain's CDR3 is CASRPGGGDTQYF. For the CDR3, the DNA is TGTGCCAGCAGGCCCGGGGGAGGAGATACGCAGTATTTT.